The 14 T cell receptor beta chains below come from one sample, sequenced in a study of shared clonotypes between healthy human individuals. Method: immunoSEQ multiplex PCR; TCRdb's copy keeps in-frame clones and lacks some. The sample lists over a million clones, 95% to 99% occurring once. Sequenced: naive CD4+ T cells sorted from blood. Subset meaning: CD45RA+ positively selected. The receptors here all came from a man under 40 in good health.

This clone was detected only once. The chain couples TRBV9 to TRBJ1-4; D not certain. Germline CDR1 is SGDLS and CDR2 is YYNGEE. Between the trimmed V and J ends, which lost 0 bases and 6 bases, there was a span of 12 bases. This CDR3 region has 15 residues. The CDR3 coding sequence is TGTGCCAGCAGCGTAGTTGCAGATTCTTATGAAAAACTGTTTTTT. This codes for CASSVVADSYEKLFF.

V usage is TRBV28 and J usage is TRBJ2-5, with D hard to call. This CDR3 has 14 amino acids. Per germline, CDR1 MDHEN and CDR2 SYDVKM. Trimming removed 5 bases from V and 5 bases from J, with 15 bases in between. The CDR3 bases are TGTGCCAGCAGTGCTCCGGGTTCAATGGAGACCCAGTACTTC. It translates to CASSAPGSMETQYF. Full variable domain (missing parts from reference TRBV28 and TRBJ2-5): DVKVTQSSRYLVKRTGEKVFLECVQDMDHENMFWYRQDPGLGLRLIYFSYDVKMKEKGDIPEGYSVSREKKERFSLILESASTNQTSMYLCASSAPGSMETQYFGPGTRLLVL.

This chain links TRBV27 with TRBJ2-5, with D unclear. CDR3 size: 13 residues. The ends were cut back, 8 bases at V and 5 bases at J, with 15 bases in the middle. Germline CDR1 MNHEY, CDR2 SMNVEV (reference sequence). The CDR3, as DNA: TGTGCCAGCCATAGGGCTAGTGAGGAGACCCAGTACTTC. As protein: CASHRASEETQYF.

The gene calls are TRBV27 and TRBJ2-1; perhaps TRBD2 as D (5 bases). The V end was cut by 4 bases, the J end by 6 bases, with 7 bases between. Per germline, CDR1 MNHEY and CDR2 SMNVEV (reference sequence). The CDR3 extends over 12 amino acids. The CDR3 bases are TGTGCCAGCAGTTCACTAGTCAATGAGCAGTTCTTC. Its protein product is CASSSLVNEQFF.

This chain uses TRBV28 with TRBJ2-1; 8 nucleotides agree with TRBD1. V shed 5 bases, J shed 5 bases, and the junction held 11 bases outside the gene matches. The CDR3 runs 16 residues. In germline, CDR1 is MDHEN, CDR2 SYDVKM. CDR3 region: CASSPRGGTGDNEQFF. The CDR3 coding sequence is TGTGCCAGCAGTCCAAGGGGCGGGACAGGAGACAATGAGCAGTTCTTC.

V usage is TRBV27 and J usage is TRBJ1-5; TRBD1 is a possible D gene (5 bases). The V gene's germline CDR1 is MNHEY and CDR2 SMNVEV (reference sequence). The germline V and J ends were trimmed by 6 bases and 0 bases, with 15 bases remaining between them. The CDR3 contains 16 residues. CDR3 sequence: CASSLLFGASNQPQHF. The DNA for the CDR3 is TGTGCCAGCAGCCTATTGTTTGGGGCTAGCAATCAGCCCCAGCATTTT.

Notes on this clone: This CDR3 is also generated by other DNA sequences in the sample. The CDR3 here is CASSILDSGNTIYF. CDR3 bases: TGTGCCAGTAGTATCCTTGACTCTGGAAACACCATATATTTT. The chain recombines TRBV19 with TRBJ1-3; D ambiguous. Between the trimmed V and J ends, which lost 3 bases and 0 bases, there was a span of 6 bases. This CDR3 has 14 amino acids. Germline CDR1 LNHDA, CDR2 SQIVND (reference sequence).

The chain carries TRBV11-2 and TRBJ1-4; D might be TRBD1 (6 bases). With 1 base removed from V and 11 bases from J, the gap between germline ends came to 17 bases. This CDR3 comprises 15 residues. Germline CDR1 and CDR2: SGHAT and FQNNGV. The CDR3 reads CASSLVTGASQKLFF. CDR3 coding DNA: TGTGCCAGCAGCTTAGTGACGGGGGCGAGTCAGAAACTGTTTTTT.

This clone was found once. V is TRBV30 and J is TRBJ1-5; TRBD1 might be the D (5 bases). V lost 1 base and J 5 bases, leaving 15 bases between the germline ends. Germline CDR1 GTSNPN, CDR2 SVGIG (reference sequence). This CDR3 is built from 15 residues. This CDR3 reads CAWSDRTLRYQPQHF. For the CDR3, the DNA is TGTGCCTGGAGTGATAGGACACTAAGATATCAGCCCCAGCATTTT.

The chain employs TRBV2 and TRBJ2-7; D is perhaps TRBD1 (6 bases). CDR3 length: 13 residues. In germline, CDR1 is SNHLY, CDR2 FYNNEI. V dropped 6 bases and J dropped 0 bases, with 9 bases sitting between them. The CDR3 bases are TGTGCCAGCAGGAGACAGGACTCCTACGAGCAGTACTTC. Translating gives CASRRQDSYEQYF.

V and J are TRBV19 and TRBJ1-1; D is ambiguous. Germline V gene data show CDR1 as LNHDA and CDR2 as SQIVND (reference sequence). This CDR3 is built from 12 residues. Trimming cost V 7 bases and J 1 base, with 7 bases left between them. The CDR3 DNA sequence: TGTGCCAGTAAGGATGAGAACACTGAAGCTTTCTTT. Protein sequence: CASKDENTEAFF. Full variable domain (remainder filled in from reference TRBV19 and TRBJ1-1): DGGITQSPKYLFRKEGQNVTLSCEQNLNHDAMYWYRQDPGQGLRLIYYSQIVNDFQKGDIAEGYSVSREKKESFPLTVTSAQKNPTAFYLCASKDENTEAFFGQGTRLTVV.

V gene TRBV7-2 combines with J gene TRBJ2-3; D may be TRBD2 (7 bases). The CDR3 contains 18 residues. The V gene lost 4 bases and the J gene lost 2 bases, with 22 bases spanning the gap. Per the germline V gene, CDR1 is SGHTA and CDR2 is FQGNSA. CDR3 coding DNA: TGTGCCAGCAGCTCTAGGGGGGGCAACCGGGCCTTCACAGATACGCAGTATTTT. As protein: CASSSRGGNRAFTDTQYF.

As regards this clone: This sample includes further DNA sequences coding for the same CDR3. The V call is TRBV15, the J call TRBJ2-1, with D perhaps TRBD1 or TRBD2 (6 bases each). V lost 1 base and J 2 bases, leaving 9 bases between the germline ends. The CDR3 has 15 amino acids. Germline V gives CDR1 LNHNV, CDR2 YYDKDF (reference sequence). The DNA for the CDR3 is TGTGCCACCAGCAGAGCCGGGGGCGCCTACAATGAGCAGTTCTTC. This codes for CATSRAGGAYNEQFF.

This clone is a singleton in its sample. J is TRBJ2-7 and V is TRBV10-1; D remains ambiguous. V dropped 0 bases and J dropped 6 bases, with 15 bases sitting between them. The length of the CDR3 is 15 residues. Germline V lookup: CDR1 WNHNN, CDR2 SYGVQD (reference sequence). CDR3 coding DNA: TGCGCCAGCAGTGAGTCCGTGGGCCGCGCTGGCGAGCAGTACTTC. Translation gives CASSESVGRAGEQYF.